This T cell receptor (beta chain) emerged from a study of PD-L1 blockade in urothelial cancer. Across the whole study: In about 2014, patients got going on atezolizumab, taking 1,200 mg intravenously every 3 weeks. Analysis of the blood was performed 3 weeks (second dose) and 6 weeks after treatment start. Study-wide findings and caveats: Durable benefit accompanied greater 3-week expansion of tumor-associated blood clones.

TCRdb's copy holds only in-frame clones and misses some; the assay was immunoSEQ multiplex PCR. The data show tens of thousands of clones, roughly 75% seen once. Regarding this clone: Its specificity is not known.

Trimming took off 4 bases at V and 4 bases at J, with 10 bases between the two ends. This CDR3 has 13 amino acids. Germline lookup yields CDR1 ENHRY and CDR2 SYGVKD. Time point meaning: pretreatment peripheral blood. There were between 1 and 8 samples from each patient, taken pretreatment and on-treatment. The sequences come from PBMCs, collected around atezolizumab (anti-PD-L1) treatment. J is TRBJ1-1 and V is TRBV10-3; D is possibly TRBD1 (5 bases). The receptor was isolated from a man in his 70s with urothelial cancer. CDR3 coding DNA: TGTGCCATCAGTGTCTCGGGGGGCACTGAAGCTTTCTTT. Its protein product is CAISVSGGTEAFF.